This TCR beta chain was found in a study of PD-1 blockade in classical Hodgkin lymphoma. About the study: The study gave patients nivolumab 3 mg/kg intravenously every 2 weeks.

Sequenced by immunoSEQ multiplex PCR; TCRdb stores in-frame clones only, minus some. The sample records under 25,000 clones, roughly 75% being singletons. Brentuximab vedotin exposure varied, and every patient relapsed after autologous stem cell transplantation. Study-wide findings and caveats: Significantly greater TCR diversity emerged by C4D1 in CD4+ cells but not CD8+ cells.

About this clone itself: Its antigen is unidentified.

The TCR originated in a human donor with classical Hodgkin lymphoma. This specimen consisted of peripheral blood mononuclear cells (PBMCs), obtained before the second cycle of nivolumab.

CDR3 in DNA: TGTGCCAGTAGTTCCTGGACAGGGGATGATCAGCCCCAGCATTTT. It encodes CASSSWTGDDQPQHF. This chain joins TRBV19 and TRBJ1-5; 9 bases map to TRBD1. The CDR3 runs 15 residues. The J segment lost 5 bases and the V segment lost 5 bases, leaving 7 bases of the junction unmatched. Germline CDR1 and CDR2: LNHDA and SQIVND (reference sequence).